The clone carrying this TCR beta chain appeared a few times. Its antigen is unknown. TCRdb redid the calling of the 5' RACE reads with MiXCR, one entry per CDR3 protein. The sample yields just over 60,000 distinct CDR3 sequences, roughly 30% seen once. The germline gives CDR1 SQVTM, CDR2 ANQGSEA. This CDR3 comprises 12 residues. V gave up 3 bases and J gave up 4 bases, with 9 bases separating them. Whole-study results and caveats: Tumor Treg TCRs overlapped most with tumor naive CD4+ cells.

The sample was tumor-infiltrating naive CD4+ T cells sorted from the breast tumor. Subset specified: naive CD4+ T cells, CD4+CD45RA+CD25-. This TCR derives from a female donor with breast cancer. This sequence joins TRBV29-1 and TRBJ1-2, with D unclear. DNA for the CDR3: TGCAGCGTTGATGGACTTAGCTATGGCTACACCTTC. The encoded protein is CSVDGLSYGYTF.